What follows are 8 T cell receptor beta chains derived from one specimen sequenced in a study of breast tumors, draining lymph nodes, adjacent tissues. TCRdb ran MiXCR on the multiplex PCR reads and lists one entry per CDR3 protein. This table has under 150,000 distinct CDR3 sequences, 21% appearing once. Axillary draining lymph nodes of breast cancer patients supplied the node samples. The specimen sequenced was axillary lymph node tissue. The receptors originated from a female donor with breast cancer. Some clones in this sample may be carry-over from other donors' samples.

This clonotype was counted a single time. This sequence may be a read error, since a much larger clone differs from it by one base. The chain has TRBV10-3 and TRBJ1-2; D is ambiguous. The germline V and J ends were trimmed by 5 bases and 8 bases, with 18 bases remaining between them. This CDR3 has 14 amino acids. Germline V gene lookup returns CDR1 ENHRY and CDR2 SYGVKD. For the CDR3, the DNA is TGTGCCATCAGTTACCCGGGAGGTCTTGGCGGCTACACCTTC. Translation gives CAISYPGGLGGYTF.

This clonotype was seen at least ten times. In DNA form, the CDR3 reads TGTGCCAGCAAGTCCGAGAGGTTGAACAATGAGCAGTTCTTC. This translates into CASKSERLNNEQFF. This chain links TRBV2 with TRBJ2-1; D gene uncertain. The CDR3 loop spans 14 amino acids. In germline, CDR1 is SNHLY, CDR2 FYNNEI. The germline V and J ends were trimmed by 7 bases and 5 bases, with 15 bases remaining between them.

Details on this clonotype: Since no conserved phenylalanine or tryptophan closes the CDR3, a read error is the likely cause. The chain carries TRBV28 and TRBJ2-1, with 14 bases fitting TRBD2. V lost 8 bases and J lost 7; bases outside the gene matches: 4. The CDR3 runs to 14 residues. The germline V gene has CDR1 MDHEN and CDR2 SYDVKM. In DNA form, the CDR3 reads TGTGCCAGCGGGACTAGCGGGAGTGTGAATGAGCAGTTCCTC. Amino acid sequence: CASGTSGSVNEQFL.

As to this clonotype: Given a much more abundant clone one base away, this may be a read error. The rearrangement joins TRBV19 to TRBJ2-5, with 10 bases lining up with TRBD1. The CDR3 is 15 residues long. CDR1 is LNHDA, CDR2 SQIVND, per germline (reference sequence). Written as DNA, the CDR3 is TGTGCCAGTAGTACCCCCGGGACAGGGGTAGAGGCCCAGTACTTC. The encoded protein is CASSTPGTGVEAQYF. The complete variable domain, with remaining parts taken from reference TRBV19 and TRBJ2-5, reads DGGITQSPKYLFRKEGQNVTLSCEQNLNHDAMYWYRQDPGQGLRLIYYSQIVNDFQKGDIAEGYSVSREKKESFPLTVTSAQKNPTAFYLCASSTPGTGVEAQYFGPGTRLLVL.

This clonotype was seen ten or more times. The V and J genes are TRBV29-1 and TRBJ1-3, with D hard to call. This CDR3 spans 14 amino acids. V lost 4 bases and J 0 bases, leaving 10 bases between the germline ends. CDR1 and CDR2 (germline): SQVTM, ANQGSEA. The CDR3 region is CSVGLGPSGNTIYF. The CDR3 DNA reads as TGCAGCGTTGGGCTGGGCCCCTCTGGAAACACCATATATTTT. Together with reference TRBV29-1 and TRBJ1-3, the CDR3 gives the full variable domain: SAVISQKPSRDICQRGTSLTIQCQVDSQVTMMFWYRQQPGQSLTLIATANQGSEATYESGFVIDKFPISRPNLTFSTLTVSNMSPEDSSIYLCSVGLGPSGNTIYFGEGSWLTVV.

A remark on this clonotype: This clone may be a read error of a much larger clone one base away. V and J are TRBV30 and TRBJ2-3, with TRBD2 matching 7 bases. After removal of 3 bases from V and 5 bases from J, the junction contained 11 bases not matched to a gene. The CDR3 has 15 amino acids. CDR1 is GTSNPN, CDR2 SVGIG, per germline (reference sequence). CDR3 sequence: CAWRPSGGSIDTQYF. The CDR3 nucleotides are TGTGCCTGGAGACCCTCGGGAGGAAGTATAGATACGCAGTATTTT.

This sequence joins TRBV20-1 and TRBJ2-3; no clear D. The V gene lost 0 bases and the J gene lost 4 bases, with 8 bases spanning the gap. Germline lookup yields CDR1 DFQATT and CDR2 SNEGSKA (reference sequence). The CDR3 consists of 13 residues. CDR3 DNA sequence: TGCAGTGCTAGAGATGAAGTCGCAGATACGCAGTATTTT. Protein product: CSARDEVADTQYF.

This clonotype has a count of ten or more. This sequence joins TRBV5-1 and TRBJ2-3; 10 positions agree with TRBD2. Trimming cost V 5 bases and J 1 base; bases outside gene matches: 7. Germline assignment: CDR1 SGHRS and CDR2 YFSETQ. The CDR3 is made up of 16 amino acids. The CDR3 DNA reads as TGCGCCAGCAGTTACCCCGGGACTAGCGGCACAGATACGCAGTATTTT. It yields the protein CASSYPGTSGTDTQYF.